The entry below gives a single T cell receptor (beta chain) sequence along with its context. The sample is drawn from a study of blood T cell repertoires in COVID-19. The overall study: Acute-phase and convalescent COVID-19 samples originated in the United States, Italy and Spain.

Sequenced by immunoSEQ multiplex PCR; TCRdb stores in-frame clones only, minus some. The sample shows approximately 210,000 clones, 80% of them seen only once. All enrollees were about 18 to 100 years old and from roughly 26 US areas. Cohorts were based on clinical histories the participants reported. This clonotype was obtained from a man younger than 40 with acute COVID-19. Sequencing was performed on PBMCs or T cells enriched from blood (not recorded which).

The CDR3 region has the DNA TGCGCCAGCAGCCGCTCACTAGCAGCTTTAGAGACCCAGTACTTC. Translated: CASSRSLAALETQYF. The rearrangement joins TRBV4-1 to TRBJ2-5; a weak D match, TRBD2 (6 bases). Germline CDR1 MGHRA, CDR2 YSYEKL. V lost 4 bases to trimming and J lost 4 bases, with 16 bases between them. CDR3 length equals 15 residues.